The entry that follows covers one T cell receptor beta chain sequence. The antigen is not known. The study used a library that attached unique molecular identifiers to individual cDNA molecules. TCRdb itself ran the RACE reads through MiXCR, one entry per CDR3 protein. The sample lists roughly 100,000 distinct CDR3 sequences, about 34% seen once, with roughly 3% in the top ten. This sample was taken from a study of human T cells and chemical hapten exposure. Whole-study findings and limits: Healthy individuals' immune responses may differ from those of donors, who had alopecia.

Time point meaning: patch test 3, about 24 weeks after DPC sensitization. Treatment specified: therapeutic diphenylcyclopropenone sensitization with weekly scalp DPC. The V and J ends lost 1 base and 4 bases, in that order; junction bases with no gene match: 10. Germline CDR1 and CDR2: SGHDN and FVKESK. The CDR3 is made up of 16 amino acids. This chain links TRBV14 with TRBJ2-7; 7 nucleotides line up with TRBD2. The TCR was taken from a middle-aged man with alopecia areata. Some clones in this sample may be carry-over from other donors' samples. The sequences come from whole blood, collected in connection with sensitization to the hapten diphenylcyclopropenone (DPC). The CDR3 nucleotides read TGTGCCAGCAGCCAAGTAAGGACGACTAGCCAGTACGAGCAGTACTTC. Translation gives CASSQVRTTSQYEQYF.